One and the same sample provided the 16 T cell receptor beta chains below, sequenced in a study of T-cell reconstitution after alpha-beta-depleted transplantation in children. Unique molecular identifiers were incorporated into the prepared TCRbeta library. TCRdb reprocessed the PCR reads via MiXCR and lists one record per CDR3 protein. Counted here are about 980,000 distinct CDR3 sequences, under 30% occurring once; the ten biggest clones make up about 28%. Sequencing was performed on PBMCs, mostly from graft donor cells, taken 360 days after TCRalphabeta/CD19-depleted stem cell transplant. Receptors originate from a boy under three years old who had a stem cell transplant for SCID, so the T cells may come from the graft donor.

This clonotype turned up a few times. V usage is TRBV12-3 or TRBV12-4 and J usage is TRBJ2-7; TRBD2 might be the D (5 bases). V was trimmed by 5 bases and J by 3 bases, leaving 14 bases between them. CDR3 length equals 14 residues. The CDR3 protein is CASSHMRALYEQYF. For the CDR3, the DNA is TGTGCCAGCAGTCATATGAGGGCCCTCTACGAGCAGTACTTC.

The chain joins TRBV7-9 to TRBJ2-4, with D maybe TRBD1 (6 bases). V was trimmed by 1 base and J by 4 bases, leaving 11 bases between them. CDR3 length equals 15 residues. The V gene's germline CDR1 is SEHNR and CDR2 FQNEAQ (reference sequence). The chain's CDR3 is CASSLEATGKNIQYF. The CDR3 DNA follows: TGTGCCAGCAGCTTAGAGGCTACAGGGAAAAACATTCAGTACTTC.

This clonotype was counted between two and nine times. The CDR3 loop is CASSQAPGGETDTQYF. The CDR3 coding sequence is TGTGCCAGCAGCCAAGCCCCCGGTGGTGAGACAGATACGCAGTATTTT. The J gene is TRBJ2-3, the V gene TRBV4-2; D not certain. The germline V gene encodes CDR1 LGHNA and CDR2 YNFKEQ. The CDR3 covers 16 residues. V lost 1 base and J 3 bases, leaving 14 bases between the germline ends.

CDR3 residues: CASSLWTGSAQETQYF. The CDR3 DNA follows: TGTGCCAGCAGCCTTTGGACGGGGAGTGCCCAAGAGACCCAGTACTTC. The V gene is TRBV12-3 or TRBV12-4, the J gene TRBJ2-5, with D possibly TRBD2 on 5 matching bases. Trimming took 6 bases from V and 1 from J, leaving 18 bases between them. This CDR3 is 16 amino acids long.

This clonotype has only a few counts. The chain joins TRBV28 to TRBJ1-2, with D hard to call. Trimming took off 3 bases at V and 5 bases at J, with 10 bases between the two ends. CDR1 is MDHEN and CDR2 is SYDVKM in the germline V gene. The length of the CDR3 is 13 residues. The CDR3 nucleotides are TGTGCCAGCAGTTTCGCCACGATTTATGGCTACACCTTC. Protein sequence: CASSFATIYGYTF.

This clonotype was observed a handful of times. The gene calls are TRBV4-3 and TRBJ2-5; 10 nucleotides align to TRBD1. CDR1 and CDR2 from the germline V gene are LGHNA and YSLEER. V was clipped by 3 bases and J by 4 bases; unmatched bases: 5. The CDR3 is 15 amino acids. This CDR3 reads CASSQGQGLPETQYF. Here the CDR3 DNA reads TGCGCCAGCAGCCAGGGACAGGGGTTACCAGAGACCCAGTACTTC.

CDR3 nucleotides: TGCAGTGCTAGAGAGGTGGGCAGCAATCAGCCCCAGCATTTT. This sequence encodes CSAREVGSNQPQHF. V usage is TRBV20-1 and J usage is TRBJ1-5; no clear D gene. The ends were cut back, 0 bases at V and 1 base at J, with 7 bases in the middle. Germline CDR1 is DFQATT and CDR2 is SNEGSKA (reference sequence). The CDR3 is made up of 14 amino acids.

V gene TRBV4-3 combines with J gene TRBJ2-3; TRBD2 agrees at 9 bases. V shed 0 bases and J 6 bases; nucleotides not matched to a gene: 7. The CDR3 extends over 16 amino acids. CDR1 and CDR2 from the germline V gene are LGHNA and YSLEER. CDR3 coding DNA: TGCGCCAGCAGCCAAGATAGGGCGAGCGGGGGGGATACGCAGTATTTT. As protein: CASSQDRASGGDTQYF.

The CDR3 here is CASSSRGFPNTEAFF. The CDR3 region has the DNA TGTGCCAGCAGTTCGAGGGGCTTCCCGAACACTGAAGCTTTCTTT. The rearrangement links TRBV6-5 to TRBJ1-1; D perhaps matches TRBD1 (5 bases). The CDR3 spans 15 residues. V lost 4 bases to trimming and J lost 1 base, with 13 bases between them. Germline loops: CDR1 MNHEY, CDR2 SVGAGI.

The rearrangement uses TRBV5-5 and TRBJ2-7; D gene uncertain. The CDR3 loop spans 14 amino acids. Germline values: CDR1 SGHKS, CDR2 YYEKEE (reference sequence). Trimming stripped 0 bases from V and 2 bases from J, with 9 bases between. The CDR3 loop reads CASSLVRRPYEQYF. In nucleotides, the CDR3 is TGTGCCAGCAGCTTGGTTCGGAGACCCTACGAGCAGTACTTC.

This chain links TRBV28 with TRBJ2-3, with D possibly being TRBD2 (5 bases). The CDR3 consists of 16 residues. The ends were cut back, 7 bases at V and 5 bases at J, with 22 bases in the middle. Germline CDR1 and CDR2: MDHEN and SYDVKM. CDR3 in DNA: TGTGCCAGCACTCCCCAGGCTAGCCACCTTGTAGATACGCAGTATTTT. Translating it yields CASTPQASHLVDTQYF.

This clonotype has a handful of counts. The genes are TRBV19 and TRBJ1-4; D not resolved. Trimming took 5 bases from V and 7 from J, leaving 17 bases between them. This CDR3 has 15 residues. Germline V gene sequence: CDR1 LNHDA, CDR2 SQIVND (reference sequence). CDR3 region: CASSGVSEGAEKLFF. CDR3 nucleotides: TGTGCCAGTAGTGGCGTCTCAGAGGGTGCTGAAAAACTGTTTTTT.

The CDR3 protein is CASSLTPSGSTQYF. The DNA of the CDR3 is TGTGCCAGCAGCTTAACACCATCCGGTTCCACGCAGTATTTT. The chain links TRBV7-3 to TRBJ2-3; D uncertain. V was trimmed by 0 bases and J by 9 bases, leaving 13 bases between them. CDR1 is SGHTA, CDR2 FQGTGA, per germline. CDR3 length equals 14 residues.

The rearrangement links TRBV4-3 to TRBJ2-1; 8 nucleotides line up with TRBD1. V trimming: 1 base; J trimming: 7 bases; junction bases outside the gene matches: 12. Germline V gene data show CDR1 as LGHNA and CDR2 as YSLEER. There are 17 residues in the CDR3. Written as DNA, the CDR3 is TGCGCCAGCAGCCAAGGCCTTACGAGACAGGGGTATAATGAGCAGTTCTTC. Its translation is CASSQGLTRQGYNEQFF.

The chain uses TRBV5-1 and TRBJ2-2; D is unclear. The CDR3 sequence is 13 residues long. Trimming cost V 3 bases and J 5 bases, with 8 bases left between them. Germline CDR1 SGHRS, CDR2 YFSETQ. As DNA, the CDR3 is TGCGCCAGCAGCTATTTTGGTACCGGGGAGCTGTTTTTT. Amino acids: CASSYFGTGELFF.

J is TRBJ2-7 and V is TRBV20-1; D is unresolved. Deletions cut 0 bases from V and 3 bases from J, with 9 bases between. This CDR3 comprises 13 residues. Germline values: CDR1 DFQATT, CDR2 SNEGSKA (reference sequence). CDR3 sequence: CSARDPTNYEQYF. CDR3 bases: TGCAGTGCTAGAGATCCCACTAACTACGAGCAGTACTTC.